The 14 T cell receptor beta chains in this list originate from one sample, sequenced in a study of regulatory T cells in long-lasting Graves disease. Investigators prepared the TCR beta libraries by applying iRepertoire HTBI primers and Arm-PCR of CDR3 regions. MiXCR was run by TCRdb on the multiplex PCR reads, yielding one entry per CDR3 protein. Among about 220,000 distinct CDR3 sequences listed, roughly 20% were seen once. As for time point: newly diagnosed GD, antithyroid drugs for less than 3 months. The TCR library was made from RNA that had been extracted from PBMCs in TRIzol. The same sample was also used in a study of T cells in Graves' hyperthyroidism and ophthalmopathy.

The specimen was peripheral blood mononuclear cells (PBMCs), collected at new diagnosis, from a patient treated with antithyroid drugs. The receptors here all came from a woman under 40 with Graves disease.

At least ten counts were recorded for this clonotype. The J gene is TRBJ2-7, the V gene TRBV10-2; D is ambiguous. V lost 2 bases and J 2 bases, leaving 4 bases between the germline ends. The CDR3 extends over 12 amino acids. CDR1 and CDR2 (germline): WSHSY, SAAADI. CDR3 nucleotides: TGCGCCAGCAGTGAGCCGACCTACGAGCAGTACTTC. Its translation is CASSEPTYEQYF.

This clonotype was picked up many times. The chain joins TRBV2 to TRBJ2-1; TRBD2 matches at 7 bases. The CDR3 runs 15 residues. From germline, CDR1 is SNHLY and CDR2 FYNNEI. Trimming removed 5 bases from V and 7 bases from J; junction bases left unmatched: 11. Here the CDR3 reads CASSRSASGINEQFF. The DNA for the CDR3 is TGTGCCAGCAGTCGTTCGGCCAGCGGGATAAATGAGCAGTTCTTC.

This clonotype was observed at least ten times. The chain's CDR3 is CATQSTAEAFF. The CDR3 DNA reads as TGTGCCACACAGAGTACCGCTGAAGCTTTCTTT. This rearrangement joins TRBV6-1 to TRBJ1-1; no clear D gene. V was pared by 10 bases and J by 6 bases, with 12 bases between. The CDR3 loop spans 11 amino acids. CDR1 is MNHNS and CDR2 is SASEGT in the germline V gene.

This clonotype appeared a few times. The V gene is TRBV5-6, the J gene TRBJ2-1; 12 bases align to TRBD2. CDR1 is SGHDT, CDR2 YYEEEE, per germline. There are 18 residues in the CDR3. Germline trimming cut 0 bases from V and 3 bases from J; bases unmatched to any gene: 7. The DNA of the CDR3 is TGTGCCAGCAGCTTGGCGCTAGCGGGAGGGATTCACTACAATGAGCAGTTCTTC. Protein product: CASSLALAGGIHYNEQFF.

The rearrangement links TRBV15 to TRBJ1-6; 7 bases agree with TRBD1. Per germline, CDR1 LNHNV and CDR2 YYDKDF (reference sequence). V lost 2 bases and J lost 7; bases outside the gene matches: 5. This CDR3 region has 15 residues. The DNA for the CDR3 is TGTGCCACCAGCAGAAGGACAGGTCCCAATTCACCCCTCCACTTT. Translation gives CATSRRTGPNSPLHF.

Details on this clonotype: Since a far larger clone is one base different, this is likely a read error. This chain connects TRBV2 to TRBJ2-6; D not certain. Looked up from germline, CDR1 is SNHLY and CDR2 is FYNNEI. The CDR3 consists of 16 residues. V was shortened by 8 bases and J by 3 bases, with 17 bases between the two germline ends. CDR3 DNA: TGTGCCAGCGGTTTATTGGAGTCAGGTGGGGCCAACGTCCTGACTTTC. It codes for CASGLLESGGANVLTF. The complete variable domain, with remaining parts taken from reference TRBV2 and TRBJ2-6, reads EPEVTQTPSHQVTQMGQEVILRCVPISNHLYFYWYRQILGQKVEFLVSFYNNEISEKSEIFDDQFSVERPDGSNFTLKIRSTKLEDSAMYFCASGLLESGGANVLTFGAGSRLTVL.

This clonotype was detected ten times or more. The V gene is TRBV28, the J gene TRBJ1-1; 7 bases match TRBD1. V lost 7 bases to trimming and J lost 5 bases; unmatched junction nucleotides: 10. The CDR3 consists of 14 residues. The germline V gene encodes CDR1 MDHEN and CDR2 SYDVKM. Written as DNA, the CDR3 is TGTGCCAGCACCCAGGGGGGGACTGGGACTGAAGCTTTCTTT. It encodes CASTQGGTGTEAFF.

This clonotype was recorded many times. This CDR3 is CASSFTKNTEAFF. The CDR3 coding sequence is TGTGCCAGCAGCTTCACAAAGAACACTGAAGCTTTCTTT. This chain connects TRBV14 to TRBJ1-1; D gene uncertain. Germline V gene sequence: CDR1 SGHDN, CDR2 FVKESK. This CDR3 contains 13 residues. Between the trimmed V and J ends, which lost 5 bases and 1 base, there was a span of 8 bases.

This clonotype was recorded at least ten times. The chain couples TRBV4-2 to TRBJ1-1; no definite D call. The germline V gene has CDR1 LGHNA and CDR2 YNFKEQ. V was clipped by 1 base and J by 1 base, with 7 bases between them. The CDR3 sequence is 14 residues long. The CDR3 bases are TGTGCCAGCAGCCAAGGAGTCGGGAACACTGAAGCTTTCTTT. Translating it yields CASSQGVGNTEAFF.

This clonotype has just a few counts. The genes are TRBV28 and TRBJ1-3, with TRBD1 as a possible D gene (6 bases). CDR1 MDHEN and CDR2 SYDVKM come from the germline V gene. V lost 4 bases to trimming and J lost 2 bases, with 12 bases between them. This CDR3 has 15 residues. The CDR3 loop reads CASSSDRSPGNTIYF. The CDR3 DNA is TGTGCCAGCAGTTCAGACAGGAGCCCTGGAAACACCATATATTTT.

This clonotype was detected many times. The CDR3 DNA reads as TGCAGCGTTCAACTAAACCGGGACACGTATAATTCACCCCTCCACTTT. Translation: CSVQLNRDTYNSPLHF. This chain joins TRBV29-1 and TRBJ1-6; D possibly corresponds to TRBD1 (6 bases). The CDR3 contains 16 residues. V was pared by 5 bases and J by 4 bases, with 18 bases between. Germline assignment: CDR1 SQVTM and CDR2 ANQGSEA.

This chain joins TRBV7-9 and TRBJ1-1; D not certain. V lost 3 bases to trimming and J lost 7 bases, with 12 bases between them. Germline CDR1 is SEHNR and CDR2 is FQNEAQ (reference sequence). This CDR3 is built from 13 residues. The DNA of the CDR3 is TGTGCCAGCAGCTTCGGGGTGACGGTTGAAGCTTTCTTT. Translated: CASSFGVTVEAFF.

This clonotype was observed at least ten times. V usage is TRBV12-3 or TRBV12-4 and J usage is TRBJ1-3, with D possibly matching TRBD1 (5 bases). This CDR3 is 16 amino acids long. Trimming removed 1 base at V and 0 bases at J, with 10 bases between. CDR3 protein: CASSLGQRHSGNTIYF. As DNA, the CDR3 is TGTGCCAGCAGTTTAGGACAGAGGCACTCTGGAAACACCATATATTTT.

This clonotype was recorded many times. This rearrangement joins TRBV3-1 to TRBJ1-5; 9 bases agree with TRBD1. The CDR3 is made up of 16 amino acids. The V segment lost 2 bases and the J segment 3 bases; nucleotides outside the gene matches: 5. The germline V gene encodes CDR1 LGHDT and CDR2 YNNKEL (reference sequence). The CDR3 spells CASSQTTGGNNQPQHF. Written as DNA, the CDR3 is TGTGCCAGCAGCCAAACTACAGGGGGCAACAATCAGCCCCAGCATTTT. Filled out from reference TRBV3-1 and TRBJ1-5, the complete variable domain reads DTAVSQTPKYLVTQMGNDKSIKCEQNLGHDTMYWYKQDSKKFLKIMFSYNNKELIINETVPNRFSPKSPDKAHLNLHINSLELGDSAVYFCASSQTTGGNNQPQHFGDGTRLSIL.